Ten or more counts support the clone carrying this T cell receptor (beta chain). Its antigen is not identified. These data are taken from a study of blood T cells in healthy people across ages. General study findings and limits: Estimates of total diversity, which came from one million sequenced T cells, were considered to be underestimates.

Next came a second PCR, run for about 6 to 11 cycles, which used a sample-barcoded 5' primer along with a J-beta primer mix. Every molecule of cDNA carried a tag from a template-switch adaptor with 12 random nucleotides. TCRdb itself ran the 5' RACE reads through MiXCR, one entry per CDR3 protein. The sample contains hundreds of thousands of distinct CDR3 sequences, 52% of which appear only once. The source material was blood. The sequence was collected from a woman of 80 years or more in good health.

The CDR3 sequence: CASILAGDNEQFF. CDR3 nucleotides: TGTGCCAGCATCCTAGCGGGGGACAATGAGCAGTTCTTC. The rearrangement links TRBV11-2 to TRBJ2-1; TRBD2 matches at 10 bases. This CDR3 is built from 13 residues. In germline, CDR1 is SGHAT, CDR2 FQNNGV. J gave up 5 bases and V 7 bases, and 2 bases lay outside the gene matches.